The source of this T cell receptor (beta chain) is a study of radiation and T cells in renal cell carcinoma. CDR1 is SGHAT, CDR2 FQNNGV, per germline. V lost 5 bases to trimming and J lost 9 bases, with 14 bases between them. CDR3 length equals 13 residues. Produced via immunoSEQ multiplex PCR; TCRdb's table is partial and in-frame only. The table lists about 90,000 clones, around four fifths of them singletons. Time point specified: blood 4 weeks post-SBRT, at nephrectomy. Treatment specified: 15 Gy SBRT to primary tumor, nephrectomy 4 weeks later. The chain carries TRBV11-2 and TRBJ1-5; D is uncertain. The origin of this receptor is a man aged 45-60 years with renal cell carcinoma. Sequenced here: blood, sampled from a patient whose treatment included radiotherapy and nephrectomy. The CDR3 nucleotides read TGTGCCAGCAGCGAAGACCGGTTACTGCCCCAGCATTTT. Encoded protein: CASSEDRLLPQHF.